These 25 T cell receptor beta chains were sequenced from one sample in a study of blood T cell repertoires in COVID-19. Clones were read by immunoSEQ multiplex PCR, and TCRdb kept only the in-frame ones, dropping some. The sample records over 250,000 clones, roughly 80% being singletons. Sequenced: peripheral blood. The source is a woman aged 45-59 years who had recovered from COVID-19.

This clone was detected once. The genes are TRBV9 and TRBJ2-3, with TRBD1 identical over 11 bases. The V segment lost 3 bases and the J segment 7 bases; nucleotides outside the gene matches: 4. The germline V gene has CDR1 SGDLS and CDR2 YYNGEE. This CDR3 comprises 14 residues. The CDR3 loop is CASSGGQGDYTQYF. DNA for the CDR3: TGTGCCAGCAGCGGGGGACAGGGGGATTATACGCAGTATTTT.

This chain links TRBV15 with TRBJ1-2; no clear D. With 0 bases removed from V and 2 bases from J, the gap between germline ends came to 7 bases. Per germline, CDR1 LNHNV and CDR2 YYDKDF (reference sequence). The CDR3 is 14 residues long. CDR3 sequence: CATSRDLQNYGYTF. As DNA, the CDR3 is TGTGCCACCAGCAGAGATCTACAGAACTATGGCTACACCTTC. Using reference TRBV15 and TRBJ1-2 for the parts outside the CDR3, the full variable domain is DAMVIQNPRYQVTQFGKPVTLSCSQTLNHNVMYWYQQKSSQAPKLLFHYYDKDFNNEADTPDNFQSRRPNTSFCFLDIRSPGLGDTAMYLCATSRDLQNYGYTFGSGTRLTVV.

This chain connects TRBV3-1 (or the pseudogene TRBV3-2) to TRBJ1-1; D possibly corresponds to TRBD1 (6 bases). CDR3 length equals 13 residues. The germline V gene encodes CDR1 LGHDT and CDR2 YNNKEL (reference sequence). V was pared by 4 bases and J by 8 bases, with 14 bases between. In DNA, the CDR3 is TGTGCCAGCAGCCTTCCCTCCGGGACAGAAGCTTTCTTT. Its protein is CASSLPSGTEAFF.

V usage is TRBV6-5 and J usage is TRBJ2-7; D gene ambiguous. V lost 5 bases and J lost 2, with 10 bases in between. The CDR3 extends over 13 amino acids. CDR1 and CDR2 from the germline V gene are MNHEY and SVGAGI. The CDR3 nucleotides are TGTGCCAGCAGTACAGCTCACGCCTACGAGCAGTACTTC. Amino acid sequence: CASSTAHAYEQYF.

The gene calls are TRBV28 and TRBJ2-4, with TRBD1 as a possible D gene (5 bases). CDR1 and CDR2 from the germline V gene are MDHEN and SYDVKM. V was pared by 3 bases and J by 0 bases, with 18 bases between. The CDR3 runs 18 residues. CDR3 coding DNA: TGTGCCAGCAGTTTTTCGCTACTCAGGGCGCTAGCCAAAAACATTCAGTACTTC. This sequence encodes CASSFSLLRALAKNIQYF.

The CDR3 here is CSASDQGANYGYTF. CDR3 DNA: TGCAGTGCTAGTGACCAGGGGGCTAACTATGGCTACACCTTC. V usage is TRBV20-1 and J usage is TRBJ1-2, with 7 bases identical to TRBD1. Germline-derived CDR1 and CDR2 are DFQATT and SNEGSKA (reference sequence). The V and J ends lost 3 bases and 0 bases, in that order; junction bases with no gene match: 4. CDR3 length: 14 amino acids.

J is TRBJ1-2 and V is TRBV24-1; D possibly corresponds to TRBD1 (5 bases). This CDR3 spans 12 amino acids. Trimming removed 7 bases from V and 8 bases from J, with 13 bases in between. Germline CDR1 KGHDR, CDR2 SFDVKD. The chain's CDR3 is CATRQEKEGYTF. CDR3 sequence (DNA): TGTGCCACCAGACAGGAAAAGGAGGGCTACACCTTC.

The rearrangement links TRBV12-3 or TRBV12-4 to TRBJ2-7, with 10 bases identical to TRBD2. This CDR3 region has 12 residues. V lost 2 bases and J lost 13; bases outside the gene matches: 5. CDR3: CASSLSGGAGYF. CDR3 in DNA: TGTGCCAGCAGTTTAAGCGGGGGGGCAGGATACTTC.

This chain uses TRBV10-3 with TRBJ2-4; 7 bases agree with TRBD1. The CDR3 totals 15 residues. The germline V gene has CDR1 ENHRY and CDR2 SYGVKD. Trimming cost V 3 bases and J 0 bases; bases outside gene matches: 2. CDR3 sequence reads: CAISDDRVAKNIQYF. CDR3 DNA: TGTGCCATCAGTGATGACAGGGTAGCCAAAAACATTCAGTACTTC.

This clone came up many times. The V and J genes are TRBV7-3 and TRBJ2-1; perhaps TRBD2 as D (5 bases). The length of the CDR3 is 13 residues. Germline CDR1 reads SGHTA; CDR2 reads FQGTGA. Deletions cut 1 base from V and 8 bases from J, with 9 bases between. Here the CDR3 reads CASSLRVEDEQFF. CDR3 coding DNA: TGTGCCAGCAGCTTAAGAGTGGAGGATGAGCAGTTCTTC.

This chain links TRBV2 with TRBJ2-1; 7 bases fit TRBD2. The CDR3 is 14 amino acids. Germline CDR1 is SNHLY and CDR2 is FYNNEI. Trimming cost V 8 bases and J 8 bases; bases outside gene matches: 12. This CDR3 is CASGPRPGGDEQFF. Here the CDR3 DNA reads TGTGCCAGCGGACCCCGGCCTGGGGGGGATGAGCAGTTCTTC.

The chain joins TRBV18 to TRBJ2-7, with TRBD1 as a possible D gene (6 bases). This CDR3 has 14 amino acids. V was clipped by 3 bases and J by 3 bases, with 12 bases between them. Germline V CDR1 and CDR2: KGHSH, LQKENI. CDR3 region: CASSPAGTNYEQYF. The CDR3 nucleotides are TGTGCCAGCTCACCCGCCGGGACAAACTACGAGCAGTACTTC.

The chain uses TRBV25-1 and TRBJ2-7, with D perhaps TRBD1 (6 bases). The germline V gene encodes CDR1 MGHDK and CDR2 SYGVNS. The CDR3 runs to 15 residues. Trimming removed 2 bases at V and 2 bases at J, with 13 bases between. This chain's CDR3 is CASSERRDTPYEQYF. Written as DNA, the CDR3 is TGTGCCAGCAGTGAACGACGGGACACCCCCTACGAGCAGTACTTC.

The chain carries TRBV5-4 and TRBJ2-2; no reliable D call. V was shortened by 0 bases and J by 4 bases, with 16 bases between the two germline ends. Germline V gene sequence: CDR1 SGHNT, CDR2 YYREEE (reference sequence). The CDR3 loop spans 17 amino acids. This CDR3 reads CASSLATVPRSTGELFF. The CDR3 DNA is TGTGCCAGCAGCTTGGCTACAGTACCGCGAAGCACCGGGGAGCTGTTTTTT.

CDR3 sequence reads: CASSRRGSGGEQYF. For the CDR3, the DNA is TGCGCCAGCAGCCGAAGGGGTAGCGGGGGGGAGCAGTACTTC. The gene calls are TRBV4-3 and TRBJ2-7; 10 bases match TRBD2. CDR1 and CDR2 from the germline V gene are LGHNA and YSLEER. The length of the CDR3 is 14 residues. V shed 4 bases, J shed 7 bases, and the junction held 7 bases outside the gene matches.

Comment on this clone: In the same sample, other DNA sequences code for this CDR3. The rearrangement uses TRBV18 and TRBJ1-1; D unresolved. Germline CDR1 is KGHSH and CDR2 is LQKENI. The CDR3 is 14 amino acids. The V and J ends lost 2 bases and 2 bases respectively, with 9 bases between them. CDR3 region: CASSPEELNTEAFF. CDR3 coding DNA: TGTGCCAGCTCACCAGAAGAGTTAAACACTGAAGCTTTCTTT.

The rearrangement uses TRBV7-9 and TRBJ1-2; a possible D gene is TRBD1 (5 bases). This CDR3 comprises 15 residues. Trimming took off 4 bases at V and 4 bases at J, with 16 bases between the two ends. Germline CDR1 and CDR2: SEHNR and FQNEAQ (reference sequence). CDR3 in amino acids: CASSYQAGEAYGYTF. DNA for the CDR3: TGTGCCAGCAGCTACCAGGCGGGGGAGGCCTATGGCTACACCTTC.

This clone was observed once. The rearrangement links TRBV28 to TRBJ2-2, with D tentatively TRBD1 (6 bases). Germline V gene sequence: CDR1 MDHEN, CDR2 SYDVKM. V gave up 8 bases and J gave up 4 bases, with 11 bases separating them. The CDR3 totals 13 residues. This CDR3 is CASRRGGTGELFF. In DNA form, the CDR3 reads TGTGCCAGCCGCAGAGGGGGCACCGGGGAGCTGTTTTTT.

This clone was found once. The chain employs TRBV27 and TRBJ2-5; D perhaps matches TRBD2 (6 bases). V was clipped by 6 bases and J by 3 bases, with 8 bases between them. Looked up from germline, CDR1 is MNHEY and CDR2 is SMNVEV (reference sequence). This CDR3 has 12 residues. CDR3 loop: CASSAGKETQYF. Here the CDR3 DNA reads TGTGCCAGCAGCGCGGGAAAAGAGACCCAGTACTTC.

The V and J genes are TRBV7-2 and TRBJ1-5; 7 bases map to TRBD1. The CDR3 totals 15 residues. The V and J ends lost 3 bases and 1 base, in that order; junction bases with no gene match: 3. Per germline, CDR1 SGHTA and CDR2 FQGNSA. The CDR3 here is CASSFQQGSNQPQHF. CDR3 bases: TGTGCCAGCAGCTTTCAACAGGGGAGCAATCAGCCCCAGCATTTT.

The chain is built from TRBV18 and TRBJ2-7; a weak D match, TRBD2 (5 bases). Germline values: CDR1 KGHSH, CDR2 LQKENI. Trimming pared 3 bases from V and 6 bases from J, leaving 15 bases between. The CDR3 has 14 amino acids. This chain's CDR3 is CASSPSPGNREQYF. The CDR3 bases are TGTGCCAGCTCACCCAGCCCCGGGAACCGCGAGCAGTACTTC.

This clone showed up just once. This chain connects TRBV2 to TRBJ2-3, with D maybe TRBD2 (7 bases). The CDR3 has 14 residues. Germline V lookup: CDR1 SNHLY, CDR2 FYNNEI. V lost 7 bases, J lost 3 bases, and 14 bases lay in between. Written as DNA, the CDR3 is TGTGCCAGCACCGGGGGGCGCTGGACAGATACGCAGTATTTT. This translates into CASTGGRWTDTQYF.

Turning to this clone: The sample holds other DNA sequences that translate to the same CDR3. This sequence joins TRBV28 and TRBJ1-2; TRBD1 matches at 8 bases. The V gene's germline CDR1 is MDHEN and CDR2 SYDVKM. The ends lost 2 bases at V and 6 bases at J; junction bases unmatched: 2. This CDR3 has 13 amino acids. CDR3 nucleotides: TGTGCCAGCAGTTTACAGGGGGCGCATGGCTACACCTTC. Protein: CASSLQGAHGYTF.

V usage is TRBV14 and J usage is TRBJ1-4; no definite D call. The CDR3 runs to 16 residues. Germline V gene lookup returns CDR1 SGHDN and CDR2 FVKESK. Trimming left V 0 bases short and J 5 bases short, with 13 bases between. CDR3 sequence: CASSQDPTPANEKLFF. The CDR3 DNA is TGTGCCAGCAGCCAAGATCCGACACCAGCAAATGAAAAACTGTTTTTT.

This chain connects TRBV6-5 to TRBJ2-3, with 10 nucleotides matching TRBD2. There are 15 residues in the CDR3. The ends lost 6 bases at V and 4 bases at J; junction bases unmatched: 7. The germline gives CDR1 MNHEY, CDR2 SVGAGI. The CDR3 protein is CASRTLAGAADTQYF. In DNA form, the CDR3 reads TGTGCCAGCAGGACGCTAGCGGGGGCTGCAGATACGCAGTATTTT.